The next 5 T cell receptor beta chains were all read from a single sample in a study of blood T cells in healthy people across ages. The second PCR ran about 6 to 11 cycles with a sample-barcoded 5' primer and J-beta primers. TCRdb fed the 5' RACE reads into MiXCR, producing one record per CDR3 protein. The sample includes some 640,000 distinct CDR3 sequences, 45% to 50% of them seen just once. What was sequenced was blood. The receptors shown here come from a woman in her sixties or seventies in good health.

The rearrangement links TRBV20-1 to TRBJ2-5; D possibly corresponds to TRBD1 (6 bases). Trimming removed 0 bases from V and 11 bases from J, with 22 bases in between. The germline V gene encodes CDR1 DFQATT and CDR2 SNEGSKA (reference sequence). The CDR3 totals 15 residues. DNA of the CDR3: TGCAGTGCTAGAGAGTTGGCCAGGGGAAAAGGGGAGCAGTACTTC. Translating gives CSARELARGKGEQYF.

Here the CDR3 reads CASSLRKGVTQYF. As DNA, the CDR3 is TGTGCCAGCAGTTTAAGAAAAGGGGTCACGCAGTATTTT. This chain connects TRBV28 to TRBJ2-3; perhaps TRBD1 as D (5 bases). The CDR3 spans 13 residues. V was clipped by 2 bases and J by 9 bases, with 12 bases between them. Germline lookup yields CDR1 MDHEN and CDR2 SYDVKM.

This clonotype was counted between two and nine times. V usage is TRBV7-2 and J usage is TRBJ2-5; D is perhaps TRBD2 (6 bases). Trimming removed 7 bases from V and 0 bases from J, with 9 bases in between. In germline, CDR1 is SGHTA, CDR2 FQGNSA. The CDR3 is 13 amino acids. The CDR3 loop reads CASTGTYQETQYF. CDR3 sequence (DNA): TGTGCCAGCACCGGGACTTACCAAGAGACCCAGTACTTC.

The chain links TRBV12-5 to TRBJ1-5, with unresolved D. This CDR3 spans 12 amino acids. The ends were cut back, 1 base at V and 5 bases at J, with 3 bases in the middle. The germline V gene encodes CDR1 LGHNT and CDR2 FRNRAP. CDR3: CASGLDDQPQHF. The CDR3, as DNA: TGTGCTAGTGGTTTGGACGATCAGCCCCAGCATTTT. Full variable domain (remainder filled in from reference TRBV12-5 and TRBJ1-5): DARVTQTPRHKVTEMGQEVTMRCQPILGHNTVFWYRQTMMQGLELLAYFRNRAPLDDSGMPKDRFSAEMPDATLATLKIQPSEPRDSAVYFCASGLDDQPQHFGDGTRLSIL.

This clonotype appeared a single time. This likely comes from a read error, as the CDR3 has no conserved phenylalanine or tryptophan at its end. Because the CDR3's place on the DNA is in doubt, the DNA is left out and the CDR3 is given as listed by TCRdb. The chain recombines TRBV7-3 with TRBJ2-1; TRBD2 reflects the table's D call only, with no check against the DNA. The CDR3 is 16 amino acids in total, end residues counted. Germline values: CDR1 SGHTA, CDR2 FQGTGA. The chain's CDR3 is CASSQGLHSYNEQFFV.